Each of the 19 T cell receptor beta chains below was sequenced from the same sample in a study of response to subunit inactivated influenza vaccine. TCRdb redid the calling of the RT-PCR reads with MiXCR, one entry per CDR3 protein. Counted here are hundreds of thousands of distinct CDR3 sequences, about 10% occurring once; the ten biggest clones make up approximately 10%. Material: PBMCs from blood, obtained on the day of vaccination. The receptors come from a man aged 45-65 years who received an inactivated influenza vaccine.

This clonotype has a handful of counts. The chain couples TRBV7-9 to TRBJ2-7; D is perhaps TRBD1 (6 bases). The germline V and J ends were trimmed by 5 bases and 7 bases, with 18 bases remaining between them. The CDR3 is made up of 14 amino acids. Germline V gene data show CDR1 as SEHNR and CDR2 as FQNEAQ (reference sequence). In DNA form, the CDR3 reads TGTGCCAGCAGCCCGTCTGGGACACCCCTGGAGCAGTACTTC. It is translated as CASSPSGTPLEQYF.

The CDR3 sequence is CASSFNLGGRGGEQYF. The CDR3 DNA reads as TGTGCCAGCAGTTTCAACTTGGGCGGTAGGGGGGGCGAGCAGTACTTC. The chain employs TRBV27 and TRBJ2-7; weak D call: TRBD2 (7 bases). Trimming removed 3 bases from V and 6 bases from J, with 21 bases in between. The CDR3 loop spans 16 amino acids. From germline, CDR1 is MNHEY and CDR2 SMNVEV (reference sequence).

The rearrangement links TRBV12-3 or TRBV12-4 to TRBJ1-5, with D possibly being TRBD1 (6 bases). This CDR3 spans 15 amino acids. Between the trimmed V and J ends, which lost 5 bases and 5 bases, there was a span of 16 bases. The CDR3 here is CASSIRGYGHQPQHF. Written as DNA, the CDR3 is TGTGCCAGCAGTATCAGGGGATACGGTCATCAGCCCCAGCATTTT.

The chain joins TRBV29-1 to TRBJ1-3; 8 nucleotides match TRBD1. This CDR3 has 15 amino acids. Germline V lookup: CDR1 SQVTM, CDR2 ANQGSEA. The V and J ends lost 0 bases and 2 bases, in that order; junction bases with no gene match: 3. The CDR3 here is CSVEDLQGAGNTIYF. The CDR3, as DNA: TGCAGCGTTGAAGACTTACAGGGGGCTGGAAACACCATATATTTT.

This clonotype occurred many times. The chain couples TRBV14 to TRBJ2-5; no clear D gene. The CDR3 is 13 amino acids. The germline gives CDR1 SGHDN, CDR2 FVKESK. V was trimmed by 1 base and J by 4 bases, leaving 7 bases between them. Here the CDR3 reads CASSQGGPETQYF. CDR3 nucleotides: TGTGCCAGCAGCCAAGGAGGACCAGAGACCCAGTACTTC.

The rearrangement joins TRBV27 to TRBJ2-6, with 8 bases lining up with TRBD1. Germline CDR1 MNHEY, CDR2 SMNVEV (reference sequence). The J segment lost 1 base and the V segment lost 0 bases, leaving 11 bases of the junction unmatched. There are 20 residues in the CDR3. CDR3 protein: CASSLSFQGARISGANVLTF. The CDR3 nucleotides read TGTGCCAGCAGTTTATCGTTTCAGGGGGCCCGTATTTCTGGGGCCAACGTCCTGACTTTC.

The J gene is TRBJ2-7, the V gene TRBV7-9, with TRBD1 matching 7 bases. The junction had 8 bases not matched to a gene; V was cut back by 3 bases and J by 6 bases. Per the germline V gene, CDR1 is SEHNR and CDR2 is FQNEAQ (reference sequence). The CDR3 is made up of 14 amino acids. CDR3 region: CASSLGTASSEQYF. The DNA for the CDR3 is TGTGCCAGCAGCTTGGGGACAGCCTCAAGCGAGCAGTACTTC. The full variable domain, with the rest looked up from reference TRBV7-9 and TRBJ2-7, is DTGVSQNPRHKITKRGQNVTFRCDPISEHNRLYWYRQTLGQGPEFLTYFQNEAQLEKSRLLSDRFSAERPKGSFSTLEIQRTEQGDSAMYLCASSLGTASSEQYFGPGTRLTVT.

This clonotype was seen a few times. The genes are TRBV10-3 and TRBJ1-1; D is perhaps TRBD1 (5 bases). The CDR3 loop spans 13 amino acids. V lost 7 bases, J lost 0 bases, and 9 bases lay in between. Germline CDR1 reads ENHRY; CDR2 reads SYGVKD. In nucleotides, the CDR3 is TGTGCCATCACGAAGGGGTTGAACACTGAAGCTTTCTTT. Protein product: CAITKGLNTEAFF.

CDR3 coding DNA: TGCGCCAGCAGTGACCAAGGCCGGGGCTTGAACACTGAAGCTTTCTTT. It translates to CASSDQGRGLNTEAFF. This sequence joins TRBV10-2 and TRBJ1-1, with D perhaps matching TRBD1 (5 bases). V lost 3 bases and J 0 bases, leaving 14 bases between the germline ends. The CDR3 consists of 16 residues. Germline assignment: CDR1 WSHSY and CDR2 SAAADI.

This sequence joins TRBV12-3 or TRBV12-4 and TRBJ2-3; 11 bases are a match to TRBD2. This CDR3 has 17 amino acids. V trimming: 5 bases; J trimming: 5 bases; junction bases outside the gene matches: 12. The CDR3 nucleotides are TGTGCCAGCAGTCGACCGGTTAGCGGGAGGGCCGTAGATACGCAGTATTTT. Its translation is CASSRPVSGRAVDTQYF.

This clonotype was seen only a few times. The chain is built from TRBV15 and TRBJ2-5; TRBD2 matches at 12 bases. V shed 0 bases, J shed 4 bases, and the junction held 3 bases outside the gene matches. This CDR3 contains 16 residues. Germline V gene lookup returns CDR1 LNHNV and CDR2 YYDKDF (reference sequence). The CDR3 sequence: CATSRDPSGGAETQYF. In nucleotides, the CDR3 is TGTGCCACCAGCAGAGATCCTAGCGGGGGGGCAGAGACCCAGTACTTC.

The V call is TRBV12-3 or TRBV12-4, the J call TRBJ2-1; D is uncertain. The CDR3 has 12 amino acids. Trimming cost V 6 bases and J 9 bases, with 12 bases left between them. For the CDR3, the DNA is TGTGCCAGCAGGAATCCTATGGGTGAGCAGTTCTTC. Its translation is CASRNPMGEQFF.

The V call is TRBV6-2 or TRBV6-3, the J call TRBJ2-1; TRBD2 might be the D (5 bases). Deletions cut 5 bases from V and 7 bases from J, with 15 bases between. Germline CDR1 reads MNHEY; CDR2 reads SVGEGT. The CDR3 totals 14 residues. The CDR3: CASSLASYLNEQFF. The CDR3 nucleotides are TGTGCCAGCAGTCTCGCTAGCTACCTTAATGAGCAGTTCTTC.

This clonotype came up a few times. The rearrangement uses TRBV7-3 and TRBJ2-1; the D call may be TRBD1 or TRBD2 (5 bases each). Trimming shortened V by 2 bases and J by 9 bases, and 23 bases separated the two germline ends. CDR3 length equals 17 residues. Germline V gene lookup returns CDR1 SGHTA and CDR2 FQGTGA. In DNA, the CDR3 is TGTGCCAGCAGCTTAGGGTCAGCTACCCATTATGGGGGTGAGCAGTTCTTC. Amino acids: CASSLGSATHYGGEQFF.

This clonotype was detected ten times or more. This chain joins TRBV7-2 and TRBJ1-2; TRBD1 matches at 7 bases. Germline V gene lookup returns CDR1 SGHTA and CDR2 FQGNSA. Unmatched junction bases numbered 10, after V lost 5 bases and J lost 4 bases. The CDR3 totals 15 residues. As DNA, the CDR3 is TGTGCCAGCAGCCCCGGGCCCAGGGGGGGCTATGGCTACACCTTC. It specifies CASSPGPRGGYGYTF. Together with reference TRBV7-2 and TRBJ1-2, the CDR3 gives the full variable domain: GAGVSQSPSNKVTEKGKDVELRCDPISGHTALYWYRQSLGQGLEFLIYFQGNSAPDKSGLPSDRFSAERTGGSVSTLTIQRTQQEDSAVYLCASSPGPRGGYGYTFGSGTRLTVV.

This clonotype was seen ten or more times. The chain uses TRBV16 and TRBJ1-5; D ambiguous. The germline V and J ends were trimmed by 0 bases and 0 bases, with 9 bases remaining between them. CDR3 length: 16 amino acids. In germline, CDR1 is KGHSY, CDR2 FQNENV. CDR3 nucleotides: TGTGCCAGCAGCCAATCTCGCCGAAATAGCAATCAGCCCCAGCATTTT. Its protein is CASSQSRRNSNQPQHF.

This clonotype has at least ten counts. The chain is built from TRBV4-1 and TRBJ1-6, with TRBD1 identical over 7 bases. CDR1 and CDR2 (germline): MGHRA, YSYEKL. CDR3 length: 16 residues. Losses at the gene ends were 0 bases for V and 5 bases for J; bases not matched to a gene: 4. In nucleotides, the CDR3 is TGCGCCAGCAGCCAAGATGGGGGACAGAATAATTCACCCCTCCACTTT. This translates into CASSQDGGQNNSPLHF.

Only a few counts were recorded for this clonotype. CDR3 in amino acids: CASSRLGTAYEQYF. In DNA form, the CDR3 reads TGTGCCAGCAGCCGCCTGGGGACAGCCTACGAGCAGTACTTC. The rearrangement links TRBV3-1 to TRBJ2-7, with 7 nucleotides matching TRBD1. From germline, CDR1 is LGHDT and CDR2 YNNKEL (reference sequence). The CDR3 consists of 14 residues. With V trimmed by 4 bases and J by 2 bases, 5 bases remained unmatched.

This clonotype has only a few counts. The rearrangement links TRBV6-5 to TRBJ1-4; 7 bases are a match to TRBD1. The CDR3 loop spans 12 amino acids. Per the germline V gene, CDR1 is MNHEY and CDR2 is SVGAGI. The ends lost 7 bases at V and 8 bases at J; junction bases unmatched: 4. The CDR3 coding sequence is TGTGCCAGCACGGACAGGAGGGAAAAACTGTTTTTT. Translated: CASTDRREKLFF.